This TCR beta chain was sequenced in a study of blood T cells in healthy people across ages. General observations from the study: Per million T cells, the diversity of TCR beta decreased roughly linearly as age advanced. Fewer expanded clones and more diversity marked long-lived versus aged donors.

Concerning this clonotype: Its antigen is undetermined.

The sample providers were healthy Caucasian people from Russia, aged about 6 to 95. Primed by a sample-barcoded 5' primer and a J-beta primer mix, a second PCR proceeded for about 6 to 11 cycles. With 12 random nucleotides, a template-switch adaptor tagged each individual cDNA molecule. Each CDR3 protein gets one entry after TCRdb re-called the 5' RACE reads with MiXCR. This sample yields roughly 1.5 million distinct CDR3 sequences, of which about 45% are seen a single time; more than 4% belongs to the top ten. This CDR3 comprises 16 residues. The germline V gene has CDR1 MGHRA and CDR2 YSYEKL. Sequenced: blood. This TCR was sampled from a woman between 18 and 29 years old in good health. This chain joins TRBV4-1 and TRBJ2-7; 11 bases line up with TRBD2. The DNA end favors TRBJ2-5, so the J call may be wrong. CDR3 sequence (DNA): TGCGCCAGCAGCCAAGTACCGGGACTAGCGGAAGAGACCCAGTACTTC. It specifies CASSQVPGLAEETQYF.